The 20 T cell receptor beta chains below all came from one sample that was sequenced in a study of T cells in Graves' hyperthyroidism and ophthalmopathy. TCR beta CDR3 regions were amplified from RNA transcripts. First-round RT-PCR of the TCR CDR3 relied on the HTBI primer set. Each CDR3 protein is one row after TCRdb ran MiXCR on the multiplex PCR reads. This sample has around 760,000 distinct CDR3 sequences, with roughly a third found just once. The sequenced sample consisted of blood. Receptor source: a middle-aged woman with Graves' hyperthyroidism.

This chain uses TRBV7-2 with TRBJ2-3; the D is unclear. This CDR3 is 17 amino acids long. In germline, CDR1 is SGHTA, CDR2 FQGNSA. The V and J ends lost 0 bases and 7 bases respectively, with 20 bases between them. CDR3 sequence (DNA): TGTGCCAGCAGCTTAGCGGTGACTCCACTTTATACGCATACGCAGTATTTT. Its protein product is CASSLAVTPLYTHTQYF.

The gene calls are TRBV7-9 and TRBJ1-1; D is uncertain. The germline V gene has CDR1 SEHNR and CDR2 FQNEAQ (reference sequence). This CDR3 is built from 15 residues. V lost 5 bases and J 0 bases, leaving 13 bases between the germline ends. CDR3 loop: CASSPRPPMNTEAFF. The CDR3 nucleotides read TGTGCCAGCAGCCCCCGACCGCCCATGAACACTGAAGCTTTCTTT.

CDR3 sequence reads: CASSPRLADTGELFF. CDR3 nucleotides: TGTGCCAGCAGCCCCCGACTAGCGGACACCGGGGAGCTGTTTTTT. V is TRBV14 and J is TRBJ2-2; TRBD2 aligns across 9 bases. The V gene's germline CDR1 is SGHDN and CDR2 FVKESK. CDR3 length equals 15 residues. J was trimmed by 3 bases and V by 4 bases; bases with no gene match: 3. Full variable domain (rest looked up from reference TRBV14 and TRBJ2-2): EAGVTQFPSHSVIEKGQTVTLRCDPISGHDNLYWYRRVMGKEIKFLLHFVKESKQDESGMPNNRFLAERTGGTYSTLKVQPAELEDSGVYFCASSPRLADTGELFFGEGSRLTVL.

This rearrangement joins TRBV27 to TRBJ1-1, with D perhaps TRBD1 (5 bases). This CDR3 region has 15 residues. With 4 bases removed from V and 0 bases from J, the gap between germline ends came to 12 bases. Germline CDR1 MNHEY, CDR2 SMNVEV (reference sequence). The CDR3 DNA sequence: TGTGCCAGCAGTTCCCACGGGGCGGTGAACACTGAAGCTTTCTTT. Translated: CASSSHGAVNTEAFF.

V is TRBV12-3 or TRBV12-4 and J is TRBJ2-5; D ambiguous. The CDR3 is made up of 13 amino acids. Trimming removed 2 bases at V and 5 bases at J, with 9 bases between. In nucleotides, the CDR3 is TGTGCCAGCAGTTTATGGGGTATGGAGACCCAGTACTTC. Its translation is CASSLWGMETQYF.

This clonotype showed up many times. This chain uses TRBV7-8 with TRBJ1-5, with D tentatively TRBD1 (6 bases). CDR1 and CDR2 (germline): SGHVS, FQNEAQ. V was shortened by 1 base and J by 0 bases, with 7 bases between the two germline ends. This CDR3 region has 15 residues. CDR3 protein: CASSLEGDSNQPQHF. CDR3 nucleotide sequence: TGTGCCAGCAGCTTAGAGGGGGATAGCAATCAGCCCCAGCATTTT.

In this sample, this clonotype turned up a few times. The V and J genes are TRBV19 and TRBJ2-2, with D unclear. Trimming took off 7 bases at V and 0 bases at J, with 12 bases between the two ends. Germline V gene data show CDR1 as LNHDA and CDR2 as SQIVND (reference sequence). The CDR3 is made up of 15 amino acids. The CDR3 DNA is TGTGCCAGTACTCTAGGGATGCCGAACACCGGGGAGCTGTTTTTT. This sequence encodes CASTLGMPNTGELFF. The full variable domain, in which reference TRBV19 and TRBJ2-2 provide the parts outside the CDR3, is DGGITQSPKYLFRKEGQNVTLSCEQNLNHDAMYWYRQDPGQGLRLIYYSQIVNDFQKGDIAEGYSVSREKKESFPLTVTSAQKNPTAFYLCASTLGMPNTGELFFGEGSRLTVL.

This chain connects TRBV19 to TRBJ2-7; tentative D call: TRBD1 (6 bases). The V and J ends lost 6 bases and 7 bases respectively, with 19 bases between them. The CDR3 contains 14 residues. Germline V lookup: CDR1 LNHDA, CDR2 SQIVND (reference sequence). DNA for the CDR3: TGTGCCAGTAGCCCAGGGGACGGCTTGAGAGAGCAGTACTTC. Amino acid sequence: CASSPGDGLREQYF.

This clonotype was counted many times. The chain couples TRBV20-1 to TRBJ1-5; D is possibly TRBD1 (6 bases). Trimming pared 1 base from V and 2 bases from J, leaving 15 bases between. The CDR3 is 16 amino acids. Per the germline V gene, CDR1 is DFQATT and CDR2 is SNEGSKA (reference sequence). The DNA of the CDR3 is TGCAGTGCTAGAGGAAGCACAGGGAGAGGCAATCAGCCCCAGCATTTT. This codes for CSARGSTGRGNQPQHF.

The V call is TRBV6-2 or TRBV6-3, the J call TRBJ2-7; 9 bases are a match to TRBD2. CDR3 size: 16 residues. Per the germline V gene, CDR1 is MNHEY and CDR2 is SVGEGT. Trimming took 7 bases from V and 6 from J; bases not matched to a gene: 16. CDR3 residues: CASTAMGIAGVSEQYF. The CDR3 DNA sequence: TGTGCCAGCACTGCGATGGGTATAGCGGGAGTAAGCGAGCAGTACTTC.

The genes are TRBV19 and TRBJ2-1; D unresolved. The CDR3 sequence is 13 residues long. V lost 7 bases, J lost 4 bases, and 11 bases lay in between. Per the germline V gene, CDR1 is LNHDA and CDR2 is SQIVND (reference sequence). CDR3 sequence reads: CASTSSPYNEQFF. As DNA, the CDR3 is TGTGCCAGTACCTCCTCCCCTTACAATGAGCAGTTCTTC.

Comment on this clonotype: One base away lies a much larger clone, so this may be a sequencing read error. The V gene is TRBV2, the J gene TRBJ2-7; 9 bases align to TRBD2. The germline CDR1 and CDR2 sequences are SNHLY and FYNNEI. The CDR3 has 10 residues. The CDR3 coding sequence is TGTGCCAGCGGTGGGACTAGCCTCTTTTTC. Its protein is CASGGTSLFF.

Many counts were recorded for this clonotype. The rearrangement links TRBV7-2 to TRBJ2-7; D unresolved. The germline V gene encodes CDR1 SGHTA and CDR2 FQGNSA. The CDR3 consists of 12 residues. Trimming shortened V by 4 bases and J by 3 bases, and 7 bases separated the two germline ends. CDR3 DNA sequence: TGTGCCAGCAGCTCCCATAACTACGAGCAGTACTTC. It specifies CASSSHNYEQYF.

This chain joins TRBV10-3 and TRBJ2-7, with 8 nucleotides matching TRBD2. Per germline, CDR1 ENHRY and CDR2 SYGVKD. The CDR3 covers 12 residues. J gave up 7 bases and V 9 bases, and 8 bases lay outside the gene matches. The CDR3 DNA is TGTGCCATAAAAACTAGCGGCAATGAGCAGTACTTC. It codes for CAIKTSGNEQYF.

Points on this clonotype: The CDR3 end shows no conserved phenylalanine or tryptophan, and so a read error is likely. The V gene is TRBV10-3, the J gene TRBJ1-6; 7 bases agree with TRBD1. The CDR3 covers 14 residues. In germline, CDR1 is ENHRY, CDR2 SYGVKD. V lost 10 bases and J lost 9; bases outside the gene matches: 12. The CDR3 loop is CASTPGTDASPLHP. In nucleotides, the CDR3 is TGTGCCAGCACTCCCGGGACAGACGCTTCACCCCTCCACCCT.

This clonotype was found many times. Possible read error: a much larger clone is one base away. This sequence joins TRBV3-1 and TRBJ1-6; TRBD1 matches 8 bases. CDR1 is LGHDT, CDR2 YNNKEL, per germline (reference sequence). Trimming at V came to 5 bases and at J to 5 bases, leaving 2 bases not matched to a gene. The CDR3 is 14 residues long. The CDR3 reads CASSSGQDNSPLHF. Written as DNA, the CDR3 is TGTGCCAGCAGCTCGGGACAGGATAATTCACCCCTCCACTTT.

A note on this clonotype: At one boundary the junction diverges from the germline segment, which might be a read error. This chain links TRBV11-3 with TRBJ1-5; a weak D match, TRBD1 (6 bases). This CDR3 has 16 residues. In germline, CDR1 is SGHNT, CDR2 YENEEA. CDR3 region: CASSLRWYRANRPQHF. CDR3 sequence (DNA): TGTGCCAGCAGCTTAAGATGGTACAGGGCAAATCGGCCCCAGCATTTT.

The chain uses TRBV10-3 and TRBJ2-7; 12 nucleotides match TRBD2. The CDR3 sequence is 15 residues long. Germline V gene lookup returns CDR1 ENHRY and CDR2 SYGVKD. The V segment lost 3 bases and the J segment 2 bases; nucleotides outside the gene matches: 2. The CDR3 is CAISDLAGGPYEQYF. The DNA of the CDR3 is TGTGCCATCAGTGATCTAGCGGGAGGGCCCTACGAGCAGTACTTC.

There are a few counts of this clonotype. This chain connects TRBV20-1 to TRBJ2-7; 7 bases are a match to TRBD2. This CDR3 has 14 amino acids. V was pared by 0 bases and J by 6 bases, with 8 bases of the junction left unmatched. Germline values: CDR1 DFQATT, CDR2 SNEGSKA (reference sequence). The CDR3 DNA reads as TGCAGTGCTAGAGATTGGGGGGGGTCGAGCGAGCAGTACTTC. Translation gives CSARDWGGSSEQYF.

This clonotype was recorded a few times. The chain couples TRBV9 to TRBJ1-5; D might be TRBD1 (5 bases). V was shortened by 5 bases and J by 3 bases, with 15 bases between the two germline ends. The CDR3 is 15 amino acids. Germline V CDR1 and CDR2: SGDLS, YYNGEE. As DNA, the CDR3 is TGTGCCAGCAGTTTTAGCAGGGAAGCCAATCAGCCCCAGCATTTT. Translation: CASSFSREANQPQHF.